This is a list of T cell receptor beta chains from one sample in a study of CD8+ T cells in alopecia areata. Clones were sequenced by immunoSEQ multiplex PCR, and TCRdb holds only the in-frame ones, with some missing. This table holds about 200,000 clones, roughly three fifths found once. The sequencing sample was made of CD8+ T cells sorted from blood. Receptors originate from a human donor in good health. CDR3s include the opening cysteine and the closing phenylalanine or tryptophan. D genes are given only for firm matches. Size values are once, few and many counts, or a class for expanded clones, and some rows have none.

J gene	V gene	clone size	D gene	CDR3 DNA	CDR3 protein
TRBJ2-5	TRBV25-1	.	.	TGTGCCAGCAGTCGGGGCTACCAAGAGACCCAGTACTTC	CASSRGYQETQYF
TRBJ2-1	TRBV5-6	.	TRBD1	TGTGCCAGCAGCACGGGACAGGGAGAGAATGAGCAGTTCTTC	CASSTGQGENEQFF
TRBJ2-3	TRBV7-9	few	TRBD1	TGTGCCAGCAGCTTACCCCCGACAGGGTCAGAAGATACGCAGTATTTT	CASSLPPTGSEDTQYF
TRBJ2-3	TRBV18	.	.	TGTGCCAGCTCACCAAGTGCGGGACTGACCACAGATACGCAGTATTTT	CASSPSAGLTTDTQYF
TRBJ2-7	TRBV27	.	TRBD2	TGTGCCAGCAGCCCGGGGGGATCTTTCTACGAGCAGTACTTC	CASSPGGSFYEQYF
TRBJ2-7	TRBV28	few	.	TGTGCCAGCGGAACCGGGACGGCCTACGAGCAGTACTTC	CASGTGTAYEQYF
TRBJ2-5	TRBV13	once	.	TGTGCCAGCAGCTTAGGAGGCGCACTGTTGGAGACCCAGTACTTC	CASSLGGALLETQYF
TRBJ2-4	TRBV4-1	few	.	TGCGCCAGCAGCCAAGCCACTCAATTAGACCTGAACTTC	CASSQATQLDLNF
TRBJ1-6	TRBV7-9	.	.	TGTGCCAGCAGCTTAGCGCAACAAGTGTATAATTCACCCCTCCACTTT	CASSLAQQVYNSPLHF
TRBJ2-4	TRBV7-9	.	.	TGTGCCAGCAGCGCCGGTGAGACGCCGGACATTCAGTACTTC	CASSAGETPDIQYF
TRBJ2-7	TRBV27	.	.	TGTGCCAGCAGTCCCTCCCGAGTCCACGAGCAGTACTTC	CASSPSRVHEQYF
TRBJ2-7	TRBV2	.	.	TGTGCCTGCGGGCGTAGCTCCTACGAGCAGTACTTC	CACGRSSYEQYF
TRBJ1-1	TRBV4-1	.	TRBD1	TGCGCCAGCAACCAGGGACAGGAGAACACTGAAGCTTTCTTT	CASNQGQENTEAFF
TRBJ2-5	TRBV13	.	TRBD2	TGTGCCAGCAGCCCCGGGACTAGCGGTCCCCCAGGGATCCAGTACTTC	CASSPGTSGPPGIQYF
TRBJ1-1	TRBV30	few	.	TGTGCCTGGCGCGATAACACTGAAGCTTTCTTT	CAWRDNTEAFF
TRBJ1-1	TRBV29-1	once	.	TGCAGCGTTGTGGATCCTGGGAAGAACACTGAAGCTTTCTTT	CSVVDPGKNTEAFF
TRBJ1-1	TRBV6-5	.	.	TGTGCCAGCAGTTACTCCCAGGGGATGAACACTGAAGCTTTCTTT	CASSYSQGMNTEAFF
TRBJ2-5	TRBV6-1	.	.	TGTGCCAGCAGTGATGCTCATCGGGCGTACCAAGAGACCCAGTACTTC	CASSDAHRAYQETQYF
TRBJ1-1	TRBV11-2	.	.	TGTGCCAGCAGCTTAGTGGGGGGTTCTGAAGCTTTCTTT	CASSLVGGSEAFF
TRBJ2-7	TRBV4-1	.	.	TGCGCCAGCAGCTCTAGACAGTCTGGTGGAGAGCAGTACTTC	CASSSRQSGGEQYF
TRBJ2-3	TRBV13	.	TRBD2	TGTGCCAGCAGCCCCTCCAGCGGGGGAGCGTCCACAGATACGCAGTATTTT	CASSPSSGGASTDTQYF
TRBJ2-2	TRBV2	.	.	TGTGCCAGCAGCCGGACTGCGAACACCGGGGAGCTGTTTTTT	CASSRTANTGELFF
TRBJ1-2	TRBV4-1	.	.	TGCGCCAGCAGCCAAGAATATGAACAGATCTATGGCTACACCTTC	CASSQEYEQIYGYTF
TRBJ1-5	TRBV6-1	.	.	TGTGCCAGCATCGAGTACTGGCGTGATCAGCCCCAGCATTTT	CASIEYWRDQPQHF
TRBJ1-1	TRBV29-1	.	TRBD1	TGCAGCGTTTGGGACAGGGGCACTGAAGCTTTCTTT	CSVWDRGTEAFF
TRBJ2-1	TRBV5-6	few	.	TGTGCCAGCAGTACCCTGGGGAATGAGCAGTTCTTC	CASSTLGNEQFF
TRBJ2-2	TRBV5-6	.	.	TGTGCCAGCAGCTTGGGGCACACGAACACCGGGGAGCTGTTTTTT	CASSLGHTNTGELFF